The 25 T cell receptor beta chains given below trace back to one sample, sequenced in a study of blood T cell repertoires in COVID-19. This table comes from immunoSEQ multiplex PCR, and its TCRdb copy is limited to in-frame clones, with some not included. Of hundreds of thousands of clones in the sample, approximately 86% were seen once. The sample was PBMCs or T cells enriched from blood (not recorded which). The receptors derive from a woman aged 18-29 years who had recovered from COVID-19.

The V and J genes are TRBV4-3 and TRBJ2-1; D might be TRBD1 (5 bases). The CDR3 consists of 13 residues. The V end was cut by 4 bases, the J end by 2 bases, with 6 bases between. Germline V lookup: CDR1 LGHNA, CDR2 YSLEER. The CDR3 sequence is CASSRQPYNEQFF. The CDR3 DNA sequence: TGCGCCAGCAGCCGACAGCCCTACAATGAGCAGTTCTTC.

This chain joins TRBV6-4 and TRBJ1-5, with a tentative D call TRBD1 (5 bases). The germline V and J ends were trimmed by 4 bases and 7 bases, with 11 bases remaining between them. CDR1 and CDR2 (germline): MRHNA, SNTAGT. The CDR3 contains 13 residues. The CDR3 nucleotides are TGTGCCAGCAGTGTAGACAGCTTCCAGCCCCAGCATTTT. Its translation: CASSVDSFQPQHF.

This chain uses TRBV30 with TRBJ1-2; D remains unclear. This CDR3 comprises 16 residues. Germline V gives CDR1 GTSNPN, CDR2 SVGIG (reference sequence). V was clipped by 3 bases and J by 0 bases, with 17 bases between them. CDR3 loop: CAWRGGSRGANYGYTF. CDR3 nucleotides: TGTGCCTGGAGGGGCGGGTCGCGAGGAGCTAACTATGGCTACACCTTC.

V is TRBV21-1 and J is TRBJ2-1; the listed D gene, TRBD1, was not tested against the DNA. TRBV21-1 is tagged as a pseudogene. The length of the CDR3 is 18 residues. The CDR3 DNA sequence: TGTGCCAGCAGCAAAGCCCCTCGAATACAGAGCTCCTACAATGAGCAGTTCTTC. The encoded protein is CASSKAPRIQSSYNEQFF.

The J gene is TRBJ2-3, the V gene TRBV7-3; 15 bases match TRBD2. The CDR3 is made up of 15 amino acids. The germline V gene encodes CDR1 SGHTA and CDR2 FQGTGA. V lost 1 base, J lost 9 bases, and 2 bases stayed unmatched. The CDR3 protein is CASSLKGLAGGTQYF. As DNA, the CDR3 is TGTGCCAGCAGCTTAAAGGGACTAGCGGGGGGAACGCAGTATTTT.

Here the CDR3 reads CASSFLGEAQHF. In DNA, the CDR3 is TGTGCCAGCAGCTTCCTCGGGGAGGCCCAGCATTTT. The gene calls are TRBV5-5 and TRBJ1-5, with D unresolved. The CDR3 is made up of 12 amino acids. From germline, CDR1 is SGHKS and CDR2 YYEKEE (reference sequence). Trimming cost V 2 bases and J 11 bases, with 11 bases left between them.

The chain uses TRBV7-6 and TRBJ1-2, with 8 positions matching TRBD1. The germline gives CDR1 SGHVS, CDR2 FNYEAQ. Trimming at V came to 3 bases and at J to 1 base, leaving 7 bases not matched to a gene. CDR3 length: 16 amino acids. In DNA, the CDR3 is TGTGCCAGCAGCTTCGACCCGGGACAGGTTAACTATGGCTACACCTTC. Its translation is CASSFDPGQVNYGYTF.

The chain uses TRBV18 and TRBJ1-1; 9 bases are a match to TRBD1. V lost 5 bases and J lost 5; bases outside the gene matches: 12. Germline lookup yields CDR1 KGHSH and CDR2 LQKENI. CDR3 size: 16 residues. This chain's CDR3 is CASSLTQGARGTEAFF. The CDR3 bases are TGTGCCAGCTCATTAACACAGGGGGCCCGAGGTACTGAAGCTTTCTTT.

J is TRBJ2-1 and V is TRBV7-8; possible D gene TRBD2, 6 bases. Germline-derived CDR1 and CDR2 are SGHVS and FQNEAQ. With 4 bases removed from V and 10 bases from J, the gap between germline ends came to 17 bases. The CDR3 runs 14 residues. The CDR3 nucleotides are TGTGCCAGCAGCTCGGAGCGGGCCGGGACGGAGCAGTTCTTC. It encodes CASSSERAGTEQFF.

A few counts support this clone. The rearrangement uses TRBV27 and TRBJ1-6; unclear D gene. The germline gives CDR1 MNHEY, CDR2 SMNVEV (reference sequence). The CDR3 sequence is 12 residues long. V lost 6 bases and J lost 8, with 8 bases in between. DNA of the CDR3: TGTGCCAGCAGCCTTTCTCATTCACCCCTCCACTTT. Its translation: CASSLSHSPLHF.

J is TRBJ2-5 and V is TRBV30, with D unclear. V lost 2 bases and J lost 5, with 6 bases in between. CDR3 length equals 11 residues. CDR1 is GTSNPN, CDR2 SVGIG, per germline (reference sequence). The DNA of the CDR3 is TGTGCCTGGAGTCCCCGGGAGACCCAGTACTTC. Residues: CAWSPRETQYF.

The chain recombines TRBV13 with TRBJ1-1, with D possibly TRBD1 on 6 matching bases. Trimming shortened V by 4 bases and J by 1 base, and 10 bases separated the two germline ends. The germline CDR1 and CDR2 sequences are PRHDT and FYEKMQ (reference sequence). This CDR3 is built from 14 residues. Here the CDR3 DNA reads TGTGCCAGCAGCTCAACAGGGCGGAACACTGAAGCTTTCTTT. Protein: CASSSTGRNTEAFF.

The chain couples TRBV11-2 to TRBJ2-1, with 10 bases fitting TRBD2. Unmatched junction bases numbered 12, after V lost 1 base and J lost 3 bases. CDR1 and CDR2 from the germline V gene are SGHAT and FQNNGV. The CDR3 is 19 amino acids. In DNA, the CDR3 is TGTGCCAGCAGCTTAGCAGCGGGAGGGAAAATCCTCCACTACAATGAGCAGTTCTTC. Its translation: CASSLAAGGKILHYNEQFF.

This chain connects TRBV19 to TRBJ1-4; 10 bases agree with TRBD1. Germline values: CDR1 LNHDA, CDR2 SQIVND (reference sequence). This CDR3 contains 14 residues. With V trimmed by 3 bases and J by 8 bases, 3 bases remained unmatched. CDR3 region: CASSIGDRGEKLFF. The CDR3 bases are TGTGCCAGTAGTATTGGGGACAGGGGCGAAAAACTGTTTTTT.

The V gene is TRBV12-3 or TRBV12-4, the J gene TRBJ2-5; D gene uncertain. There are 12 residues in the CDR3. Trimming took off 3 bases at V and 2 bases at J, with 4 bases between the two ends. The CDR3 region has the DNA TGTGCCAGCAGTTTGAGGCAAGAGACCCAGTACTTC. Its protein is CASSLRQETQYF.

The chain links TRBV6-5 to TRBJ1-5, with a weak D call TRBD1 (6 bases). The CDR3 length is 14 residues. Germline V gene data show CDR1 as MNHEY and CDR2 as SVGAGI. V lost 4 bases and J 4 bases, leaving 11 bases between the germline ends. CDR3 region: CASSLQGANQPQHF. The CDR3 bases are TGTGCCAGCAGTTTACAGGGTGCGAATCAGCCCCAGCATTTT.

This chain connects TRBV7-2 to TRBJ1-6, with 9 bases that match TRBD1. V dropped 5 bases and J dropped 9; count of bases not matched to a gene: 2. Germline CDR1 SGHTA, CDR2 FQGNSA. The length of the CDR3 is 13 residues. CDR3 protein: CASSGTGFSPLHF. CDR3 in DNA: TGTGCCAGCAGCGGGACAGGGTTTTCACCCCTCCACTTT.

The CDR3 bases are TGTGCCAGCAGTCCCGCCCCGGGGGAAAAACGCGAGCAGTACTTC. It is translated as CASSPAPGEKREQYF. The V and J genes are TRBV27 and TRBJ2-7, with a tentative D call TRBD2 (6 bases). The CDR3 is made up of 15 amino acids. CDR1 is MNHEY, CDR2 SMNVEV, per germline (reference sequence). V was shortened by 5 bases and J by 6 bases, with 20 bases between the two germline ends.

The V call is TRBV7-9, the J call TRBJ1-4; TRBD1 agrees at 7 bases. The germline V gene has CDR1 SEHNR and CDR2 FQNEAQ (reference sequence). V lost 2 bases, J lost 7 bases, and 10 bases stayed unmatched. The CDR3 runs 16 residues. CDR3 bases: TGTGCCAGCAGCTTAAGCACAGGGGCAGTATTTGAAAAACTGTTTTTT. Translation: CASSLSTGAVFEKLFF.

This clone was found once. The CDR3 sequence is CASSLRRDQPQHF. In DNA, the CDR3 is TGTGCCAGCAGCTTAAGAAGAGATCAGCCCCAGCATTTT. The chain joins TRBV7-8 to TRBJ1-5; no clear D. CDR3 size: 13 residues. The germline V gene encodes CDR1 SGHVS and CDR2 FQNEAQ. V was cut by 2 bases and J by 5 bases, with 7 bases left in between.

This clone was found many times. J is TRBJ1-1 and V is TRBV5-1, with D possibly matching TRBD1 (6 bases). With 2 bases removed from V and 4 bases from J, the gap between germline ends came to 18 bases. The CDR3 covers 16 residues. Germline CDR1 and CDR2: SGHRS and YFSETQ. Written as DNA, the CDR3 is TGCGCCAGCAGCTTTCTCCAGGGGCGTCTATCCACTGAAGCTTTCTTT. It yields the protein CASSFLQGRLSTEAFF.

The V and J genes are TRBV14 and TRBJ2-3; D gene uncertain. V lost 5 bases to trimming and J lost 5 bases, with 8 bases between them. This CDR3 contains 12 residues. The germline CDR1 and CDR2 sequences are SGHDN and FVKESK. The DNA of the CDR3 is TGTGCCAGCAGCGAAAACTTAGATACGCAGTATTTT. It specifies CASSENLDTQYF.

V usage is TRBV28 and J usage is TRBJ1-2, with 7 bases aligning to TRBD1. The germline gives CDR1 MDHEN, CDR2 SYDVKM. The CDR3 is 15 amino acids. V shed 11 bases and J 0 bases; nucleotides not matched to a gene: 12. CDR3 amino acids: CAALEEQGANYGYTF. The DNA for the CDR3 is TGTGCCGCTTTGGAGGAGCAGGGGGCTAACTATGGCTACACCTTC.

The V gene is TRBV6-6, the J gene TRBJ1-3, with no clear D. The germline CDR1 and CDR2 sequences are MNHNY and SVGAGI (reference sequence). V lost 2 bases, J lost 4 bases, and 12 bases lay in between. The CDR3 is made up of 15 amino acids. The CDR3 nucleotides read TGTGCCAGCAGTTACGGCAGGACTGGGGGAAACACCATATATTTT. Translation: CASSYGRTGGNTIYF.

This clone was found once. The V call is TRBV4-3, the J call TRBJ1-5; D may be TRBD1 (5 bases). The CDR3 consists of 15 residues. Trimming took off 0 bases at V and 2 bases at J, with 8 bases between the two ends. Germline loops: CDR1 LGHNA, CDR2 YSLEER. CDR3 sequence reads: CASSQEWGGNQPQHF. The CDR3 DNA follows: TGCGCCAGCAGCCAAGAGTGGGGGGGCAATCAGCCCCAGCATTTT.